The 20 T cell receptor beta chains below come from one sample, sequenced in a study of metastatic and nonmetastatic thyroid tumors. All patients reached thyroid surgery having received no treatment beforehand. MiXCR was used by TCRdb to re-call the PCR reads. The table lists around 14,000 clones, less than 4.5% of them singletons. Input material: tumor tissue. These receptors were collected from a female donor with papillary thyroid cancer or a benign thyroid nodule (not recorded which). Some clones in this sample may be carry-over from other donors' samples.

This sequence joins TRBV15 and TRBJ2-7, with D unresolved. V gave up 0 bases and J gave up 0 bases, with 6 bases separating them. Germline assignment: CDR1 LNHNV and CDR2 YYDKDF (reference sequence). The CDR3 has 14 residues. The CDR3 sequence: CATSRDRGSYEQYF. In DNA, the CDR3 is TGTGCCACCAGCAGAGACCGAGGCTCCTACGAGCAGTACTTC.

This clone was detected only a few times. The genes are TRBV15 and TRBJ2-2, with a weak D call TRBD1 (5 bases). The CDR3 length is 13 residues. V lost 5 bases to trimming and J lost 5 bases, with 9 bases between them. Germline CDR1 and CDR2: LNHNV and YYDKDF (reference sequence). CDR3 in amino acids: CATSLRGTGELFF. CDR3 sequence (DNA): TGTGCCACCAGCTTAAGGGGAACCGGGGAGCTGTTTTTT.

This clone was observed a few times. The rearrangement uses TRBV6-1 and TRBJ1-1; D is unclear. The CDR3 length is 12 residues. Germline lookup yields CDR1 MNHNS and CDR2 SASEGT. The germline V and J ends were trimmed by 8 bases and 0 bases, with 7 bases remaining between them. The CDR3 here is CASQEMNTEAFF. The CDR3 region has the DNA TGTGCCAGCCAGGAAATGAACACTGAAGCTTTCTTT.

The CDR3 sequence is CASSSGTVYDEQYF. The DNA of the CDR3 is TGTGCCAGCAGTTCCGGGACAGTCTATGACGAGCAGTACTTC. J is TRBJ2-7 and V is TRBV6-2 or TRBV6-3; 7 bases agree with TRBD1. The CDR3 has 14 amino acids. Germline V lookup: CDR1 MNHEY, CDR2 SVGEGT. Germline trimming cut 4 bases from V and 5 bases from J; bases unmatched to any gene: 8.

Details on this clone: A much bigger clone sits one base away, suggesting this may be a read error. The rearrangement links TRBV12-5 to TRBJ2-2, with D perhaps TRBD1 (6 bases). Germline loops: CDR1 LGHNT, CDR2 FRNRAP. CDR3 length: 15 residues. The CDR3: CASGLYRANIGELFF. CDR3 nucleotides: TGTGCTAGTGGTTTGTACAGGGCGAACATCGGGGAGCTGTTTTTT.

There are a few counts of this clone. This chain joins TRBV3-1 and TRBJ2-7; D is unresolved. The CDR3 covers 14 residues. The germline V gene encodes CDR1 LGHDT and CDR2 YNNKEL (reference sequence). Trimming cost V 1 base and J 6 bases, with 13 bases left between them. The CDR3 loop reads CASSQAASPGEQYF. The CDR3, as DNA: TGTGCCAGCAGCCAAGCCGCGTCTCCGGGCGAGCAGTACTTC.

With respect to this clone: It may be a read error: a sequence one base away is much more abundant. The chain links TRBV20-1 to TRBJ1-2; D possibly corresponds to TRBD1 (5 bases). V lost 2 bases, J lost 6 bases, and 16 bases lay in between. This CDR3 is 14 amino acids long. Looked up from germline, CDR1 is DFQATT and CDR2 is SNEGSKA (reference sequence). The CDR3, as DNA: TGCAGTGCTAGACCGGGACGGGGAGTGGATGGCTACACCTTC. Protein: CSARPGRGVDGYTF.

This clone was seen more than once but under ten times. The V gene is TRBV12-3 or TRBV12-4, the J gene TRBJ1-2, with no clear D. The CDR3 consists of 13 residues. Trimming pared 4 bases from V and 2 bases from J, leaving 8 bases between. The chain's CDR3 is CASSSGGNYGYTF. For the CDR3, the DNA is TGTGCCAGCAGTTCTGGCGGGAACTATGGCTACACCTTC.

The V and J genes are TRBV6-2 or TRBV6-3 and TRBJ1-2; D uncertain. V lost 4 bases to trimming and J lost 0 bases, with 15 bases between them. Germline-derived CDR1 and CDR2 are MNHEY and SVGEGT. CDR3 length equals 16 residues. The CDR3 region is CASSSRGLSPNYGYTF. CDR3 sequence (DNA): TGTGCCAGCAGTTCCCGAGGGCTCAGCCCTAACTATGGCTACACCTTC.

This clone was recorded only once. The genes are TRBV19 and TRBJ2-3, with 8 bases identical to TRBD1. Germline V gene lookup returns CDR1 LNHDA and CDR2 SQIVND (reference sequence). With V trimmed by 6 bases and J by 5 bases, 16 bases remained unmatched. The CDR3 runs 17 residues. CDR3 sequence reads: CASSLVGQGAHLDTQYF. For the CDR3, the DNA is TGTGCCAGTAGCCTCGTGGGGCAGGGGGCGCATTTAGATACGCAGTATTTT.

This clone was observed a few times. The chain has TRBV6-2 or TRBV6-3 and TRBJ1-2, with a weak D call TRBD1 (5 bases). With 10 bases removed from V and 2 bases from J, the gap between germline ends came to 17 bases. From germline, CDR1 is MNHEY and CDR2 SVGEGT. This CDR3 comprises 14 residues. CDR3 region: CATSAWGGNYGYTF. The CDR3 DNA reads TGTGCCACTTCAGCCTGGGGGGGAAACTATGGCTACACCTTC.

This chain links TRBV30 with TRBJ2-3; possibly TRBD2 for D (6 bases). Per germline, CDR1 GTSNPN and CDR2 SVGIG (reference sequence). Trimming cost V 1 base and J 0 bases, with 11 bases left between them. The CDR3 extends over 15 amino acids. The CDR3 DNA sequence: TGTGCCTGGAGTGCCGGGACTGCTAGCACAGATACGCAGTATTTT. Residues: CAWSAGTASTDTQYF. The variable domain in full, with the rest retrieved from reference TRBV30 and TRBJ2-3, is SQTIHQWPATLVQPVGSPLSLECTVEGTSNPNLYWYRQAAGRGLQLLFYSVGIGQISSEVPQNLSASRPQDRQFILSSKKLLLSDSGFYLCAWSAGTASTDTQYFGPGTRLTVL.

A few counts support this clone. The chain has TRBV6-1 and TRBJ1-3; unclear D gene. The V end lost 6 bases, the J end lost 0 bases, and 12 bases lay between the germline ends. This CDR3 comprises 15 residues. Germline-derived CDR1 and CDR2 are MNHNS and SASEGT. CDR3 protein: CASRPGPNSGNTIYF. CDR3 sequence (DNA): TGTGCCAGCAGGCCCGGACCAAACTCTGGAAACACCATATATTTT.

This clone was counted between two and nine times. The chain joins TRBV6-1 to TRBJ1-3; 9 nucleotides align to TRBD1. The V gene's germline CDR1 is MNHNS and CDR2 SASEGT. The CDR3 runs to 15 residues. The V gene end was trimmed by 7 bases and the J gene end by 2 bases; junction bases not matched to a gene: 6. The chain's CDR3 is CASNPDRGTGNTIYF. The CDR3 coding sequence is TGTGCCAGCAACCCGGACAGGGGTACTGGAAACACCATATATTTT.

This clone was counted only a few times. The chain has TRBV6-6 and TRBJ1-1; no clear D gene. V lost 0 bases, J lost 5 bases, and 7 bases lay in between. The V gene's germline CDR1 is MNHNY and CDR2 SVGAGI (reference sequence). There are 13 residues in the CDR3. CDR3: CASSYSMVTEAFF. In DNA, the CDR3 is TGTGCCAGCAGTTACTCGATGGTGACTGAAGCTTTCTTT.

The V gene is TRBV10-1, the J gene TRBJ2-7, with D possibly being TRBD1 or TRBD2 (5 bases each). The germline V gene has CDR1 WNHNN and CDR2 SYGVQD (reference sequence). V lost 6 bases and J lost 4, with 7 bases in between. This CDR3 spans 11 amino acids. In DNA form, the CDR3 reads TGCGCCAGCAGGGGGGAGTACGAGCAGTACTTC. It specifies CASRGEYEQYF.

This rearrangement joins TRBV6-9 to TRBJ1-6; 7 bases agree with TRBD1. The germline V gene has CDR1 MNHGY and CDR2 SVAAGI. CDR3 size: 14 residues. J gave up 6 bases and V 5 bases, and 4 bases lay outside the gene matches. In DNA form, the CDR3 reads TGTGCCAGCAGTAAGGGACAGACTAATTCACCCCTCCACTTT. Translation: CASSKGQTNSPLHF.

In its sample, this clone was seen a few times. Additional DNA sequences in this sample encode the identical CDR3. The J gene is TRBJ1-2, the V gene TRBV6-1, with unresolved D. The CDR3 has 14 amino acids. V gave up 2 bases and J gave up 4 bases, with 11 bases separating them. Germline assignment: CDR1 MNHNS and CDR2 SASEGT. CDR3 DNA: TGTGCCAGCAGTGAACGGGGTAGCGGCTATGGCTACACCTTC. This translates into CASSERGSGYGYTF.

The rearrangement uses TRBV28 and TRBJ2-2; perhaps D is TRBD1 or TRBD2 (5 bases each). This CDR3 contains 15 residues. Germline V gene sequence: CDR1 MDHEN, CDR2 SYDVKM. V was cut by 4 bases and J by 9 bases, with 18 bases left in between. Here the CDR3 reads CASSSSGARIRELFF. The CDR3 DNA follows: TGTGCCAGCAGTTCCTCCGGGGCCCGTATTCGGGAGCTGTTTTTT.

As DNA, the CDR3 is TGCGCCAGCACGGACAGCCACGAGCAGTACTTC. Translating gives CASTDSHEQYF. The V and J genes are TRBV10-2 and TRBJ2-7; perhaps TRBD1 as D (6 bases). V lost 7 bases and J 5 bases, leaving 9 bases between the germline ends. The CDR3 is made up of 11 amino acids. Germline V gives CDR1 WSHSY, CDR2 SAAADI.